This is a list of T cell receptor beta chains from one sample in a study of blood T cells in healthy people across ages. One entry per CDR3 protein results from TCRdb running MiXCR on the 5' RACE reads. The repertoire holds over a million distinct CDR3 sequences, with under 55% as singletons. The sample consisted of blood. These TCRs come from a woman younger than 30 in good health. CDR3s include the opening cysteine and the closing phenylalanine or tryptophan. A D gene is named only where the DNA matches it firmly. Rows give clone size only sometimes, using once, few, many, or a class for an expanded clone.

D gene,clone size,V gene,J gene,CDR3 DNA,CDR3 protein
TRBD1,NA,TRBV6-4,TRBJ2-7,TGTGCCAGCAGTGACGGGACAGGGGGCTACAATGAGCAGTACTTC,CASSDGTGGYNEQYF
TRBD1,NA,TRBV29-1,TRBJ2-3,TGCAGCGTTAAGCACAGGGGAGATACGCAGTATTTT,CSVKHRGDTQYF
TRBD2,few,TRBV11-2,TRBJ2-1,TGTGCCAGCAGCCATACTAGCGGCGCCTACAATGAGCAGTTCTTC,CASSHTSGAYNEQFF
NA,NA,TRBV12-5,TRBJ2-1,TGTGCTAGTGGTTTGGACGACGGAGTACAGTTCTTC,CASGLDDGVQFF
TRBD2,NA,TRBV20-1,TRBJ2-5,TGCAGTGCTAGCCCTCTGACTAGCGGGGGGGCCAAGGAGACCCAGTACTTC,CSASPLTSGGAKETQYF
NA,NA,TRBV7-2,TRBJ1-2,TGTGCCAGCAGCTTGGAGAAAGGGGCCTATGGCTACACCTTC,CASSLEKGAYGYTF
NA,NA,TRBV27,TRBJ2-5,TGTGCCAGCCGTACCTACAGGGACCAAGAGACCCAGTACTTC,CASRTYRDQETQYF
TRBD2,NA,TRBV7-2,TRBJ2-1,TGTGCCAGCAGCAAGGGGAGGGAGTCCTACAATGAGCAGTTCTTC,CASSKGRESYNEQFF
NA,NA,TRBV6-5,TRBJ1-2,TGTGCCAGCAGTAGGGCCCAGGGGTTACGCTATGGCTACACCTTC,CASSRAQGLRYGYTF
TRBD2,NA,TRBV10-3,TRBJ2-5,TGTGCCATCAGGACTAGCGCCCTCCAAGAGAGCCAGTACTTC,CAIRTSALQESQYF
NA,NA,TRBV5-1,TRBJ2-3,TGCGTCAGCAGCTTGGATGGGAACCCGACAGATACGCAGTATTTT,CVSSLDGNPTDTQYF
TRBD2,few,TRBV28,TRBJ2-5,TGTGCCAGCAGTGCTAGCGGGAGACAGACCCAGTACTTC,CASSASGRQTQYF
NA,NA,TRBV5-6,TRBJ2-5,TGTGCCAGCAGCAAGATAAGTCAAGAGACCCAGTACTTC,CASSKISQETQYF
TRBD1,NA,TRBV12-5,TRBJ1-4,TGTGCTAGTGGTGTGGGGACAGCTAATGAAAAACTGTTTTTT,CASGVGTANEKLFF
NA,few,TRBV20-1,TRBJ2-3,TGCAGTGCTAGTCTGATCTCCACGAGCACAGATACGCAGTATTTT,CSASLISTSTDTQYF
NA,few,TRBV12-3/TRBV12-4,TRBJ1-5,TGTGCCAGCTCCTGGGGAGAGGGCCAGCCCCAGCATTTT,CASSWGEGQPQHF
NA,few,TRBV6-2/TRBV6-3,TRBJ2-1,TGTGCCAGCAGGTCCTTATACAATGAGCAGTTCTTC,CASRSLYNEQFF
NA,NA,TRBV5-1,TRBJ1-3,TGCGCCAGCAGCTTGGAGGGAAGAGGGGGAAACACCATATATTTT,CASSLEGRGGNTIYF
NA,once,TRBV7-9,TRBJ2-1,TGTGCCAGCAGCGTAGTAGTGACCGTCAATGAGCAGTTCTTC,CASSVVVTVNEQFF
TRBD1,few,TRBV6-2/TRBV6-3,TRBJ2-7,TGTGCCAGCAGCCCTCGCCCGGGACAGTGGTCCTACGAGCAGTACTTC,CASSPRPGQWSYEQYF
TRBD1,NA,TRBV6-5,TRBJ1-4,TGTGCCAGCAGTTACTCGACAGGGGTACGTGAAAAACTGTTTTTT,CASSYSTGVREKLFF
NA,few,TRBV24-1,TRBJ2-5,TGTGCCACCAGTGGCTCAGGACAAGAGACCCAGTACTTC,CATSGSGQETQYF
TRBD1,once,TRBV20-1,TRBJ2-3,TGCAGTGCTATCAGACAGGGATACACAGATACGCAGTATTTT,CSAIRQGYTDTQYF
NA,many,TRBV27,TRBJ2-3,TGTGCCAGCAGTAGTGGATTAACTCCAGATACGCAGTATTTT,CASSSGLTPDTQYF
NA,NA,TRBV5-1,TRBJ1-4,TGCGCCAGCAGTCGGACGGAGTCTAATGAAAAACTGTTTTTT,CASSRTESNEKLFF
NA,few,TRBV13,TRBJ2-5,TGTGCCAGCACCCTACAACACGGGAGTGGTGAGACCCAGTACTTC,CASTLQHGSGETQYF